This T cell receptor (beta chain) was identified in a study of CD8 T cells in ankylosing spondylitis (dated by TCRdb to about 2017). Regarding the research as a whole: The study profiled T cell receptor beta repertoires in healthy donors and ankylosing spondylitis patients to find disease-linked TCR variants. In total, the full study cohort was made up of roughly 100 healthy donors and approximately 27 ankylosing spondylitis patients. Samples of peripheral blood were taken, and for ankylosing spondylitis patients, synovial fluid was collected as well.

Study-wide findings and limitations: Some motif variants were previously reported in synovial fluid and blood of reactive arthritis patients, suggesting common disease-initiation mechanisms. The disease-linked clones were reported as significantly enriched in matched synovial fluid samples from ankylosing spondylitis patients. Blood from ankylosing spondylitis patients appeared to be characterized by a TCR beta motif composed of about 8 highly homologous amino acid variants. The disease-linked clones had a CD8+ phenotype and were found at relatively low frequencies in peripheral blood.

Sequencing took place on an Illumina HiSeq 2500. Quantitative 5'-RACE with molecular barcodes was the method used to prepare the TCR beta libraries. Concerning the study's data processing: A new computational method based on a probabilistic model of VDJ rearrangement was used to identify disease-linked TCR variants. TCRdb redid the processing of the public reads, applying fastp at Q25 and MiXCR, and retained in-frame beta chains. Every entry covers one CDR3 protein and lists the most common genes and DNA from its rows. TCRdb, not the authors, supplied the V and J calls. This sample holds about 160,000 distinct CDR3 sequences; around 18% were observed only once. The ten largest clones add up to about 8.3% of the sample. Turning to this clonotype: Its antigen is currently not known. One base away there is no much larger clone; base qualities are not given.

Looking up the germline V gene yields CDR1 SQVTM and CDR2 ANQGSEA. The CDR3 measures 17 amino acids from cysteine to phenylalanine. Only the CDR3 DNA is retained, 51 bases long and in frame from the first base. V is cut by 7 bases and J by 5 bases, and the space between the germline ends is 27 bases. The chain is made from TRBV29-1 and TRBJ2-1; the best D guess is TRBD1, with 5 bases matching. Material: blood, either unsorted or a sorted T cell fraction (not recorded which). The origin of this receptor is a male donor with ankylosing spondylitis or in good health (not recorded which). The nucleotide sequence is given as TGCAGCGCCGGAAGACCCTCGACAGTGACATCCCACAATGAGCAGTTCTTC. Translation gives CSAGRPSTVTSHNEQFF.